Presented here are 5 T cell receptor beta chains from one specimen sequenced in a study of blood T cells in healthy people across ages. A second PCR, run for about 7 to 11 cycles, used a sample-barcoded 5' primer plus a J-beta primer mix. In TCRdb, the 5' RACE reads were re-called with MiXCR into one record per CDR3 protein. This repertoire shows some 850,000 distinct CDR3 sequences, roughly 25% found once; its top ten account for roughly 3.1%. In addition, the sample was reused for a study of T cells of mothers and their children.

Sequencing was carried out using blood. These receptors were obtained from a boy younger than 18 in good health.

In its sample, this clonotype was seen a few times. The CDR3 ends on some other residue instead of the conserved phenylalanine or tryptophan, so this is likely a read error. This rearrangement joins TRBV6-5 to TRBJ1-4, with D unresolved. The germline V gene has CDR1 MNHEY and CDR2 SVGAGI. V was cut by 4 bases and J by 3 bases, with 15 bases left in between. The CDR3 extends over 16 amino acids. The CDR3 spells CASSSLSRTANEKLFS. CDR3 sequence (DNA): TGTGCCAGCAGTTCTTTGTCGAGGACGGCTAATGAAAAACTGTTTTCT.

This clonotype was seen more than once but under ten times. The CDR3 spells CASSSETTETQYF. The CDR3 nucleotides are TGCGCCAGCAGCTCGGAGACGACCGAGACCCAGTACTTC. The rearrangement uses TRBV5-1 and TRBJ2-7; no definite D call. The J call may be mistaken, given a closer DNA end match to TRBJ2-5. CDR1 and CDR2 from the germline V gene are SGHRS and YFSETQ. This CDR3 has 13 amino acids.

The genes are TRBV5-5 and TRBJ1-2, with D uncertain. Germline CDR1 reads SGHKS; CDR2 reads YYEKEE (reference sequence). Between the trimmed V and J ends, which lost 2 bases and 4 bases, there was a span of 9 bases. This CDR3 comprises 13 residues. CDR3 sequence (DNA): TGTGCCAGCAGCTTTCAACAGAGCTATGGCTACACCTTC. Translating it yields CASSFQQSYGYTF.

This clonotype has just a few counts. The V call is TRBV20-1, the J call TRBJ2-1, with D possibly TRBD2 on 6 matching bases. The germline V gene has CDR1 DFQATT and CDR2 SNEGSKA (reference sequence). Trimming removed 0 bases at V and 7 bases at J, with 22 bases between. The CDR3 is 17 residues long. This CDR3 is CSARDDLEGTGWNEQFF. CDR3 nucleotide sequence: TGCAGTGCTAGAGATGATCTAGAGGGGACTGGATGGAATGAGCAGTTCTTC.

The chain uses TRBV6-5 and TRBJ2-5; 10 bases are a match to TRBD2. TRBJ2-1 explains the end of the DNA better; the J call may be wrong. CDR3 length equals 12 residues. Germline CDR1 is MNHEY and CDR2 is SVGAGI. The CDR3 spells CASSSGGGKQFF. The CDR3 DNA is TGTGCCAGCAGTAGCGGGGGGGGAAAGCAGTTCTTC.